This T cell receptor (beta chain) was identified in a study of blood T cell repertoires in COVID-19. The wider study: The United States, Italy and Spain provided the acute and convalescent COVID-19 samples. From T cells, B-cell-depleted T cells, or PBMCs came the material, which was cDNA or gDNA.

From germline, CDR1 is MRHNA and CDR2 SNTAGT. V lost 8 bases, J lost 0 bases, and 4 bases stayed unmatched. CDR3 length: 15 amino acids. In the original processing: Amplification from reference gene primers served as the basis for estimated nucleated cell counts. Libraries were prepared by immunoSEQ multiplex PCR; TCRdb keeps only in-frame clonotypes and omits some of them. The V and J calls and clone size are taken from that table; D and trimming were inferred from the DNA. Among under 200,000 clones listed, approximately 87% were seen once. The J gene is TRBJ2-3, the V gene TRBV6-4, with 11 bases lining up with TRBD2. Input material: peripheral blood. The receptor was derived from a man in his forties or fifties with active or convalescent COVID-19. The CDR3 coding sequence is TGTGCCAGCCGGAGACTAGCGGGGAGCACAGATACGCAGTATTTT. This sequence encodes CASRRLAGSTDTQYF.